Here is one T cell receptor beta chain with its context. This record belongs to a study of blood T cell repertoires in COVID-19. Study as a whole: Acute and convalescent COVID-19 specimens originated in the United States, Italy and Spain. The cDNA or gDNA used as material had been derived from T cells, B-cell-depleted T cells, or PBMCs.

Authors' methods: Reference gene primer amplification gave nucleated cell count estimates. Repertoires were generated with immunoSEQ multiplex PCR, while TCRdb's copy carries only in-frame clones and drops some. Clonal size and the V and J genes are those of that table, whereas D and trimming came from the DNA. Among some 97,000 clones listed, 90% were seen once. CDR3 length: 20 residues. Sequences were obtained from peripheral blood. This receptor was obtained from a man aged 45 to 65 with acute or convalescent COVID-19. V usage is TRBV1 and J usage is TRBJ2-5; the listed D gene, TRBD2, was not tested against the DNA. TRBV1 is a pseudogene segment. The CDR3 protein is CTSSQAKPGLAGAGQETQYF. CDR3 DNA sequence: TGCACCAGCAGCCAAGCAAAACCGGGACTAGCGGGAGCTGGCCAAGAGACCCAGTACTTC.